This T cell receptor beta chain was captured by sequencing in a study of T cells in Graves' hyperthyroidism and ophthalmopathy. Study-wide results and caveats: Before onset, by a median of approximately 5.9 months, the model predicted ophthalmopathy.

Germline values: CDR1 SGHDT, CDR2 YYEEEE. V was clipped by 5 bases and J by 7 bases; unmatched bases: 15. This CDR3 is 16 amino acids long. About this clonotype: Its target is unknown.

Amplification yielded TCR beta CDR3 regions, with RNA transcripts as the source. During a first-round RT-PCR of the TCR CDR3, the HTBI primer set was used. TCRdb independently ran MiXCR on the multiplex PCR reads; one entry per CDR3 protein. This table has nearly 750,000 distinct CDR3 sequences, about a third appearing once. The V call is TRBV5-6, the J call TRBJ1-1; 9 bases align to TRBD1. The sequence was obtained from a woman in her thirties or forties with Graves' hyperthyroidism. The sequenced sample was blood. The CDR3 reads CASSLGAGQGVNEAFF. Here the CDR3 DNA reads TGTGCCAGCAGTCTGGGGGCGGGACAGGGCGTTAATGAAGCTTTCTTT.